One sample yielded the 32 T cell receptor beta chains listed below, sequenced in a study of shared clonotypes between healthy human individuals. Only in-frame clones appear in the TCRdb table, and some are missing; sequencing was by immunoSEQ multiplex PCR. The profile covers about 550,000 clones, with roughly 95% appearing a single time and 0.11% taken by the ten largest. CD45RO-negative, CCR7-selected cells formed the naive CD8 fraction, which excluded terminally differentiated effector memory CD45RA+ cells. Material for sequencing was naive CD8+ T cells sorted from blood. Receptors originate from a woman between 25 and 40 years old in good health.

The chain couples TRBV5-4 to TRBJ2-7, with D perhaps TRBD1 (6 bases). Germline values: CDR1 SGHNT, CDR2 YYREEE (reference sequence). Trimming shortened V by 5 bases and J by 2 bases, and 14 bases separated the two germline ends. The CDR3 length is 14 residues. The CDR3 reads CASSTATGTYEQYF. CDR3 nucleotides: TGTGCCAGCAGTACGGCGACAGGCACCTACGAGCAGTACTTC.

The V gene is TRBV6-1, the J gene TRBJ1-4; D unresolved. This CDR3 has 13 amino acids. The germline V gene has CDR1 MNHNS and CDR2 SASEGT. V was clipped by 4 bases and J by 8 bases, with 11 bases between them. This chain's CDR3 is CASSAESLEKLFF. The CDR3 nucleotides read TGTGCCAGCAGTGCTGAATCGCTGGAAAAACTGTTTTTT.

The V gene is TRBV15, the J gene TRBJ2-2; 8 bases fit TRBD2. After removal of 5 bases from V and 4 bases from J, the junction contained 12 bases not matched to a gene. Germline assignment: CDR1 LNHNV and CDR2 YYDKDF (reference sequence). This CDR3 has 17 amino acids. CDR3 nucleotides: TGTGCCACCAGCGAAGACCGAGCGGGAGCCCCCACCGGGGAGCTGTTTTTT. This encodes CATSEDRAGAPTGELFF.

This chain uses TRBV27 with TRBJ2-3, with TRBD1 matching over 10 bases. Germline V gives CDR1 MNHEY, CDR2 SMNVEV (reference sequence). The CDR3 has 15 amino acids. With V trimmed by 5 bases and J by 3 bases, 5 bases remained unmatched. This chain's CDR3 is CASSQSGQGTDTQYF. CDR3 sequence (DNA): TGTGCCAGCAGTCAATCGGGACAGGGGACAGATACGCAGTATTTT.

This sequence joins TRBV28 and TRBJ1-2; D is undetermined. V lost 7 bases and J lost 1, with 13 bases in between. CDR1 is MDHEN and CDR2 is SYDVKM in the germline V gene. This CDR3 is 14 amino acids long. Here the CDR3 reads CASTPGGRNYGYTF. CDR3 sequence (DNA): TGTGCCAGCACCCCGGGAGGTCGTAACTATGGCTACACCTTC.

The chain has TRBV7-8 and TRBJ2-2; 9 nucleotides align to TRBD2. CDR3 size: 19 residues. V gave up 3 bases and J gave up 1 base; unmatched junction bases: 12. CDR1 and CDR2 from the germline V gene are SGHVS and FQNEAQ. CDR3 region: CASSFPHGLAGLNTGELFF. The DNA for the CDR3 is TGTGCCAGCAGCTTCCCCCACGGGCTAGCGGGGCTGAACACCGGGGAGCTGTTTTTT.

This clone was detected once. V and J are TRBV7-8 and TRBJ1-4; a possible D gene is TRBD1 (6 bases). CDR3 length equals 16 residues. CDR1 and CDR2 from the germline V gene are SGHVS and FQNEAQ. V was shortened by 1 base and J by 3 bases, with 12 bases between the two germline ends. As DNA, the CDR3 is TGTGCCAGCAGCTTAGGGGGGCAGGCCCCTAATGAAAAACTGTTTTTT. This sequence encodes CASSLGGQAPNEKLFF.

DNA of the CDR3: TGTGCCAGCAGCCCTAGGGGCTTCACCGACGAGCAGTACTTC. It specifies CASSPRGFTDEQYF. The chain carries TRBV5-4 and TRBJ2-5, with a weak D call TRBD1 (5 bases). The J call may not be correct, given that the DNA end is closer to TRBJ2-7. The V gene's germline CDR1 is SGHNT and CDR2 YYREEE (reference sequence). This CDR3 is built from 14 residues.

V usage is TRBV29-1 and J usage is TRBJ2-7; D possibly uses TRBD1 or TRBD2 (6 bases each). The germline V and J ends were trimmed by 4 bases and 3 bases, with 10 bases remaining between them. The CDR3 consists of 12 residues. Germline lookup yields CDR1 SQVTM and CDR2 ANQGSEA. CDR3 in DNA: TGCAGCGTTGGGGGGGCCGTCTACGAGCAGTACTTC. Translated: CSVGGAVYEQYF.

In DNA, the CDR3 is TGTGCCTGGGTAGGGGCTGGAAACACCATATATTTT. It is translated as CAWVGAGNTIYF. This sequence joins TRBV30 and TRBJ1-3; a possible D gene is TRBD1 (5 bases). Between the trimmed V and J ends, which lost 5 bases and 2 bases, there was a span of 7 bases. The CDR3 contains 12 residues. CDR1 and CDR2 from the germline V gene are GTSNPN and SVGIG (reference sequence).

V gene TRBV5-4 combines with J gene TRBJ1-1; D uncertain. Germline CDR1 is SGHNT and CDR2 is YYREEE (reference sequence). Trimming took off 5 bases at V and 4 bases at J, with 12 bases between the two ends. The CDR3 length is 13 residues. The CDR3 here is CASRLGTGTEAFF. In nucleotides, the CDR3 is TGTGCCAGCAGATTAGGAACTGGCACTGAAGCTTTCTTT.

The chain uses TRBV29-1 and TRBJ2-5; either TRBD1 or TRBD2 may fit D (5 bases each). Germline values: CDR1 SQVTM, CDR2 ANQGSEA. CDR3 length equals 14 residues. Trimming stripped 4 bases from V and 5 bases from J, with 17 bases between. The CDR3 DNA reads TGCAGCGTTGGTGGGACGGGACGGTCGGAGACCCAGTACTTC. Its translation is CSVGGTGRSETQYF. Full variable domain (missing parts from reference TRBV29-1 and TRBJ2-5): SAVISQKPSRDICQRGTSLTIQCQVDSQVTMMFWYRQQPGQSLTLIATANQGSEATYESGFVIDKFPISRPNLTFSTLTVSNMSPEDSSIYLCSVGGTGRSETQYFGPGTRLLVL.

A note on this clone: Different DNA sequences within this sample yield the same CDR3. The V and J genes are TRBV15 and TRBJ2-5; tentatively, D is TRBD2 (5 bases). Germline V gene data show CDR1 as LNHNV and CDR2 as YYDKDF (reference sequence). With 0 bases removed from V and 5 bases from J, the gap between germline ends came to 7 bases. The CDR3 covers 13 residues. The CDR3 sequence is CATSRDRGETQYF. The CDR3 bases are TGTGCCACCAGCAGAGACCGAGGGGAGACCCAGTACTTC. Full variable domain (outside the CDR3, taken from reference TRBV15 and TRBJ2-5): DAMVIQNPRYQVTQFGKPVTLSCSQTLNHNVMYWYQQKSSQAPKLLFHYYDKDFNNEADTPDNFQSRRPNTSFCFLDIRSPGLGDTAMYLCATSRDRGETQYFGPGTRLLVL.

The chain has TRBV5-6 and TRBJ2-3; 11 nucleotides align to TRBD2. Unmatched junction bases numbered 12, after V lost 2 bases and J lost 4 bases. Per germline, CDR1 SGHDT and CDR2 YYEEEE. This CDR3 is built from 18 residues. CDR3 residues: CASSLRIAGGVLADTQYF. Here the CDR3 DNA reads TGTGCCAGCAGCTTAAGGATAGCGGGAGGGGTTCTTGCAGATACGCAGTATTTT.

This clone was picked up one time. CDR3 DNA: TGTGCCAGCAGTCCTAGCGGGAGACCCGGTGAGCAGTTCTTC. This gives the protein CASSPSGRPGEQFF. The gene calls are TRBV27 and TRBJ2-1, with TRBD2 identical over 10 bases. The CDR3 is 14 residues long. Germline CDR1 is MNHEY and CDR2 is SMNVEV (reference sequence). V shed 5 bases, J shed 9 bases, and the junction held 7 bases outside the gene matches.

The rearrangement uses TRBV7-9 and TRBJ2-7; weak D call: TRBD1 (6 bases). This CDR3 contains 13 residues. Germline V gene data show CDR1 as SEHNR and CDR2 as FQNEAQ (reference sequence). The V end lost 5 bases, the J end lost 3 bases, and 11 bases lay between the germline ends. CDR3 bases: TGTGCCAGCAGCCCGCTGGACAGCTACGAGCAGTACTTC. It yields the protein CASSPLDSYEQYF.

The chain combines TRBV6-1 with TRBJ2-7; TRBD1 matches at 7 bases. With V trimmed by 6 bases and J by 0 bases, 17 bases remained unmatched. Germline V gene data show CDR1 as MNHNS and CDR2 as SASEGT. The CDR3 loop spans 18 amino acids. CDR3 region: CASSENDWDSASSYEQYF. CDR3 DNA: TGTGCCAGCAGCGAAAACGACTGGGACAGCGCGAGCTCCTACGAGCAGTACTTC.

This chain links TRBV7-2 with TRBJ2-7; D ambiguous. The germline V and J ends were trimmed by 3 bases and 4 bases, with 7 bases remaining between them. This CDR3 spans 12 amino acids. The germline gives CDR1 SGHTA, CDR2 FQGNSA. The chain's CDR3 is CASSFLGYEQYF. DNA of the CDR3: TGTGCCAGCAGCTTTCTGGGATACGAGCAGTACTTC.

The chain joins TRBV28 to TRBJ2-1; tentative D call: TRBD2 (6 bases). The length of the CDR3 is 13 residues. Germline CDR1 is MDHEN and CDR2 is SYDVKM. The V end lost 3 bases, the J end lost 9 bases, and 12 bases lay between the germline ends. CDR3 amino acids: CASSFRLDGEQFF. In DNA form, the CDR3 reads TGTGCCAGCAGTTTTCGACTAGATGGTGAGCAGTTCTTC.

The chain carries TRBV27 and TRBJ2-7, with 8 bases matching TRBD1. The CDR3 has 14 amino acids. Per the germline V gene, CDR1 is MNHEY and CDR2 is SMNVEV (reference sequence). With V trimmed by 5 bases and J by 2 bases, 5 bases remained unmatched. DNA for the CDR3: TGTGCCAGCAGTGGACAGGGAAGGGCCTACGAGCAGTACTTC. Its protein is CASSGQGRAYEQYF.

The chain has TRBV7-2 and TRBJ2-7, with unresolved D. Germline lookup yields CDR1 SGHTA and CDR2 FQGNSA. The CDR3 has 12 amino acids. V was shortened by 7 bases and J by 4 bases, with 11 bases between the two germline ends. CDR3 sequence (DNA): TGTGCCAGCAAACCCCTCGGGTACGAGCAGTACTTC. This translates into CASKPLGYEQYF.

The chain joins TRBV5-6 to TRBJ2-4; 12 bases map to TRBD2. The J segment lost 5 bases and the V segment lost 3 bases, leaving 0 bases of the junction unmatched. CDR3 length equals 14 residues. Germline V gives CDR1 SGHDT, CDR2 YYEEEE. Here the CDR3 reads CASSWTSGENIQYF. Here the CDR3 DNA reads TGTGCCAGCAGCTGGACTAGCGGGGAAAACATTCAGTACTTC.

J is TRBJ2-5 and V is TRBV27; the match to TRBD2 covers 15 bases. The CDR3 totals 14 residues. After removal of 8 bases from V and 4 bases from J, the junction contained 2 bases not matched to a gene. Germline CDR1 and CDR2: MNHEY and SMNVEV (reference sequence). The CDR3 region has the DNA TGTGCCAGCGGGGGACTAGCGGGAGGAGAGACCCAGTACTTC. Its protein is CASGGLAGGETQYF.

V usage is TRBV27 and J usage is TRBJ2-3, with 9 bases fitting TRBD2. J gave up 4 bases and V 7 bases, and 6 bases lay outside the gene matches. CDR1 and CDR2 from the germline V gene are MNHEY and SMNVEV (reference sequence). The CDR3 runs to 14 residues. The CDR3 DNA sequence: TGTGCCAGCACCCATAGCGGGAGTGCAGATACGCAGTATTTT. It codes for CASTHSGSADTQYF.

This chain uses TRBV5-1 with TRBJ2-7; D might be TRBD1 or TRBD2, each matching 6 bases. Germline CDR1 SGHRS, CDR2 YFSETQ. The CDR3 contains 15 residues. V gave up 2 bases and J gave up 3 bases, with 15 bases separating them. The CDR3 spells CASSFRIGGLYEQYF. CDR3 DNA: TGCGCCAGCAGCTTCAGGATAGGGGGACTCTACGAGCAGTACTTC.

CDR3 protein: CASSVGPPTYEQYF. The CDR3, as DNA: TGTGCCAGCAGCGTAGGCCCACCAACCTACGAGCAGTACTTC. The rearrangement joins TRBV9 to TRBJ2-7; D is undetermined. This CDR3 has 14 amino acids. Germline V gives CDR1 SGDLS, CDR2 YYNGEE. The V end lost 0 bases, the J end lost 2 bases, and 9 bases lay between the germline ends.

This chain links TRBV15 with TRBJ1-2; 8 bases match TRBD1. Germline CDR1 reads LNHNV; CDR2 reads YYDKDF (reference sequence). The CDR3 has 14 residues. Losses at the gene ends were 3 bases for V and 7 bases for J; bases not matched to a gene: 7. The CDR3 region has the DNA TGTGCCACCAGCAGCAACAGGGGGTATAGTGGCTACACCTTC. Amino acid sequence: CATSSNRGYSGYTF.

V is TRBV28 and J is TRBJ2-7; unclear D gene. V gave up 6 bases and J gave up 0 bases, with 9 bases separating them. The CDR3 has 13 residues. Germline lookup yields CDR1 MDHEN and CDR2 SYDVKM. CDR3 protein: CASRYSYSYEQYF. The CDR3 DNA is TGTGCCAGCAGGTATTCATACTCCTACGAGCAGTACTTC.

The count of this clone is one. The same CDR3 also results from other DNA sequences found in this sample. V gene TRBV19 combines with J gene TRBJ2-1; 13 bases agree with TRBD2. The CDR3 has 15 residues. V was clipped by 6 bases and J by 7 bases; unmatched bases: 6. The germline V gene has CDR1 LNHDA and CDR2 SQIVND (reference sequence). The CDR3 is CASSPTSGRGNEQFF. In DNA form, the CDR3 reads TGTGCCAGTAGCCCTACTAGCGGGAGGGGGAATGAGCAGTTCTTC. Supplemented by reference TRBV19 and TRBJ2-1, the full variable domain reads DGGITQSPKYLFRKEGQNVTLSCEQNLNHDAMYWYRQDPGQGLRLIYYSQIVNDFQKGDIAEGYSVSREKKESFPLTVTSAQKNPTAFYLCASSPTSGRGNEQFFGPGTRLTVL.

The CDR3 region is CASSQAPRGEEQFF. The CDR3, as DNA: TGTGCCAGCAGCCAAGCGCCACGCGGGGAGGAGCAGTTCTTC. The J gene is TRBJ2-1, the V gene TRBV5-6, with D maybe TRBD2 (6 bases). The CDR3 loop spans 14 amino acids. The V gene's germline CDR1 is SGHDT and CDR2 YYEEEE. Trimming took off 4 bases at V and 10 bases at J, with 18 bases between the two ends. The entire variable domain, with the rest obtained from reference TRBV5-6 and TRBJ2-1, is as follows: DAGVTQSPTHLIKTRGQQVTLRCSPKSGHDTVSWYQQALGQGPQFIFQYYEEEERQRGNFPDRFSGHQFPNYSSELNVNALLLGDSALYLCASSQAPRGEEQFFGPGTRLTVL.

The genes are TRBV23-1 and TRBJ2-5; TRBD2 aligns across 13 bases. With the DNA end fitting TRBJ2-7 better, the J assignment may be wrong. TRBV23-1 has ORF status, its function being uncertain. The CDR3 is 15 amino acids. The CDR3 coding sequence is TGCGCCAGCAGTCCCGGACTAGCGGGAGCCCACGAGCAGTACTTC. This sequence encodes CASSPGLAGAHEQYF.

This sequence joins TRBV9 and TRBJ2-2; no clear D. In germline, CDR1 is SGDLS, CDR2 YYNGEE. The CDR3 has 14 residues. V shed 4 bases and J shed 3 bases, with 10 bases lying between them. CDR3 in amino acids: CASSLDKYTGELFF. In nucleotides, the CDR3 is TGTGCCAGCAGCCTTGACAAGTACACCGGGGAGCTGTTTTTT.